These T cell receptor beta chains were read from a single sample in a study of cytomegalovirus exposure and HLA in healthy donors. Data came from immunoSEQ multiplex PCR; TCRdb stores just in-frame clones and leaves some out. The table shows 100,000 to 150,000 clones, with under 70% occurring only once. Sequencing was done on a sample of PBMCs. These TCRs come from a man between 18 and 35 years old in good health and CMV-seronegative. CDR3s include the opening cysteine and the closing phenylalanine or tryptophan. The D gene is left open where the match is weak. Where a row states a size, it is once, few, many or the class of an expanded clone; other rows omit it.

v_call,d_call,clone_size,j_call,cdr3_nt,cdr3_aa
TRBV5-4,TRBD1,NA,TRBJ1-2,TGTGCCAGCAGCCCCGTCGTCGGACAGGGGACCTATGGCTACACCTTC,CASSPVVGQGTYGYTF
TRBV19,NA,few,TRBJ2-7,TGTGCCAGTAGTATTGACAGGAGCTACGAGCAGTACTTC,CASSIDRSYEQYF
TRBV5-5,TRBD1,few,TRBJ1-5,TGTGCCAGCAGCTCGGGGACAGGTCGAGATCAGCCCCAGCATTTT,CASSSGTGRDQPQHF
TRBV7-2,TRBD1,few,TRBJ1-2,TGTGCCAGCACCGATACAGGGGCTCACGGCTACACCTTC,CASTDTGAHGYTF
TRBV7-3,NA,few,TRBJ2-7,TGTGCCAGCAGCTTATATCGGGGATCCGAGCAGTGCTTC,CASSLYRGSEQCF
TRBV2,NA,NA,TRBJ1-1,TGTGCCAGCAGTGAAAACTGGGGGAGGTGGGCTTTCTTT,CASSENWGRWAFF
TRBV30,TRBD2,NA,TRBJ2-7,TGTGCCTGGAGTGAGGGACTAGGAGGGAACGAGCAGTACTTC,CAWSEGLGGNEQYF
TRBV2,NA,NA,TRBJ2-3,TGTGCCAGCGACTCGCCCGGCGATACGCAGTATTTT,CASDSPGDTQYF
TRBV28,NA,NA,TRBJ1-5,TGTGCCAGCCGTTTATCTTTCGGGACTCGGACCTATCAGCCCCAGCATTTT,CASRLSFGTRTYQPQHF
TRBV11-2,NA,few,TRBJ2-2,TGTGCCAGCAGCTTTGGCGGCGGGGAGCTGTTTTTT,CASSFGGGELFF
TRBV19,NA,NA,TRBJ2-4,TGTGCCAGTAATGTGGTGGGCGGGCCGAAAAACATTCAGTACTTC,CASNVVGGPKNIQYF
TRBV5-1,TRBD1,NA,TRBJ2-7,TGCGCCAGCAGCCGGGGGACAGGGCCTTACGAGCAGTACTTC,CASSRGTGPYEQYF
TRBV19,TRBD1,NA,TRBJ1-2,TGTGCCAGTAGTTCAAACCGGGACAGGGGGATCAAATTCTATGGCTACACCTTC,CASSSNRDRGIKFYGYTF
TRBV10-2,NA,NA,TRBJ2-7,TGCGCCAGCAGTGTTAGAAGCGAGCAGTACTTC,CASSVRSEQYF
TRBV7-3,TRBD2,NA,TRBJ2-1,TGTGCCAGCAGCTCCCGGGGGGAGTACAATGAGCAGTTCTTC,CASSSRGEYNEQFF
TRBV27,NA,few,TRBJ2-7,TGTGCCAGCAGTTCTCCCTACGAGCAGTACTTC,CASSSPYEQYF
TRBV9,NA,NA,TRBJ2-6,TGTGCCAGCAGCGTAGCTCGTAATTCTGGGGCCAACGTCCTGACTTTC,CASSVARNSGANVLTF
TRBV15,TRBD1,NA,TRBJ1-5,TGTGCCACCAGCAGGTTTGGACAGGGTGAGCCCCAGCATTTT,CATSRFGQGEPQHF
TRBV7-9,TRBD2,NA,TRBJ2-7,TGTGCCAGCAGCTTGACCGCTAGCGGGTCCTCCTACGAGCAGTACTTC,CASSLTASGSSYEQYF
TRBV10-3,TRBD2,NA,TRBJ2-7,TGTGCCATCAGTCGACTAGCGGGCTCCTACGAGCAGTACTTC,CAISRLAGSYEQYF
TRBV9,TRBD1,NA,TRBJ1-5,TGTGCCAGCAGCGCGACAGGGGACAATCAGCCCCAGCATTTT,CASSATGDNQPQHF
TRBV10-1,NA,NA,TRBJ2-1,TGCGCCAGCAGTGACCCCGGGGTAGCAAATGAGCAGTTCTTC,CASSDPGVANEQFF
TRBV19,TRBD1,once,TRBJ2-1,TGTGCCAGTAGTATTAGGAGACAGGGACCCGCTGAGCAGTTCTTC,CASSIRRQGPAEQFF
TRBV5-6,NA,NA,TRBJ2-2,TGTGCCAGCAGCCCGGTCGGCGGTATCTACACCGGGGAGCTGTTTTTT,CASSPVGGIYTGELFF
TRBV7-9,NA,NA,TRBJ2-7,TGTGCCAGCAGCTCCCCGACAGGTCTGTCCTACGAGCAGTACTTC,CASSSPTGLSYEQYF
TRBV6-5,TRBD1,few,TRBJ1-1,TGTGCCACCCAGACAGGGGTGAGGAACACTGAAGCTTTCTTT,CATQTGVRNTEAFF
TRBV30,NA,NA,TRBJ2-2,TGTTCCTGGAGTGTATGGAGGGCGAACACCGGGGAGCTGTTTTTT,CSWSVWRANTGELFF
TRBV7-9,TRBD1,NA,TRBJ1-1,TGTGCCAGCAGCTTAGAAACAGGGGGGAACACTGAAGCTTTCTTT,CASSLETGGNTEAFF
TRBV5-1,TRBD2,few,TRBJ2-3,TGCGCCAGCAGCTTGCGGCGGGGGGGCTCGGATACGCAGTATTTT,CASSLRRGGSDTQYF
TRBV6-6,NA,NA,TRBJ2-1,TGTGCCAGCACTACCGAGGGAAGGATTAACAATGAGCAGTTCTTC,CASTTEGRINNEQFF
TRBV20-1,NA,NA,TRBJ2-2,TGCAGTGCTACTCGTACCGGGGAGCTGTTTTTT,CSATRTGELFF
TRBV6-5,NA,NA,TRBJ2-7,TGTGCCAGCAGTTATGGGAGTAGCTCCTACGAGCAGTACTTC,CASSYGSSSYEQYF
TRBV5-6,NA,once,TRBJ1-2,TGTGCCAGCAGCTTGGTTTCAGGGGTCCCGGGGTGGGGAAACTATGGCTACACCTTC,CASSLVSGVPGWGNYGYTF
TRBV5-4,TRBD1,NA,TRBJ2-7,TGTGCCAGCAGCTTGGCCTACGGACAGGGCTACGAGCAGTACTTC,CASSLAYGQGYEQYF
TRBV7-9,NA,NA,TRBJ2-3,TGTGCCAGCAGCACGTCGACAGGGACTGATACGCAGTATTTT,CASSTSTGTDTQYF
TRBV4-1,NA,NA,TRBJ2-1,TGCGCCAGCCCCCCCGGACTTTTCAATGAGCAGTTCTTC,CASPPGLFNEQFF
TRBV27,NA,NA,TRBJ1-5,TGTGCCAGCAGTTTAGGAGGGATCTGGCAGCCCCAGCATTTT,CASSLGGIWQPQHF
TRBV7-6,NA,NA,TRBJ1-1,TGTGCCAGCAGCTCAGGGCGGAAAATGAACACTGAAGCTTTCTTT,CASSSGRKMNTEAFF
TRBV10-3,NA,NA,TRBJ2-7,TGTGCCATCAGTGATGACACTTTGAGCTCCTACGAGCAGTACTTC,CAISDDTLSSYEQYF
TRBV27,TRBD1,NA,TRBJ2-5,TGTGCCAGCAGTCCCTACACCCTCTTGGGACAGGGTTTTCAAGAGACCCAGTACTTC,CASSPYTLLGQGFQETQYF
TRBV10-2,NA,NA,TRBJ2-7,TGCGCCAGCATGGGGGGACCTAGCTCCTACGAGCAGTACTTC,CASMGGPSSYEQYF
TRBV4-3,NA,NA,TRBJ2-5,TGCGCCAGCAGCCAAGCTACAGCGGGCCAGGAGACCCAGTACTTC,CASSQATAGQETQYF
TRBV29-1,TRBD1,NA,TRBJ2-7,TGCAGCGTTTCACTGACAGGGCCCGTTGGCTACGAGCAGTACTTC,CSVSLTGPVGYEQYF
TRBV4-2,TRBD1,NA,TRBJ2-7,TGTGCCAGCAGCCAAGAGGGGGACAGAGGGGCCCATGTGGAGCAGTACTTC,CASSQEGDRGAHVEQYF